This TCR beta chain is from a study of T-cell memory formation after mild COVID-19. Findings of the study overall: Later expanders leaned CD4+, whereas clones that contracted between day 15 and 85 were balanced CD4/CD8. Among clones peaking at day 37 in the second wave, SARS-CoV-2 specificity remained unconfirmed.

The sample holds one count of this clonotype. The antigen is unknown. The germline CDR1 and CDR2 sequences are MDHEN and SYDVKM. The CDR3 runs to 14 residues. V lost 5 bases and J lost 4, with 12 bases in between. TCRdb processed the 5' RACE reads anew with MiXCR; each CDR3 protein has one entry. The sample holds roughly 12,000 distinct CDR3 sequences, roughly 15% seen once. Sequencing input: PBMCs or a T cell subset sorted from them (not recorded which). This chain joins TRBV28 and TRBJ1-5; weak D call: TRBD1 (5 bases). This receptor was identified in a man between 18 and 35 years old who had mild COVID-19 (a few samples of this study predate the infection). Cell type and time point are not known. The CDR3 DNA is TGTGCCAGCAGTCACCGGGGCCGAAATCAGCCCCAGCATTTT. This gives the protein CASSHRGRNQPQHF.